Presented here are 9 T cell receptor beta chains from one specimen sequenced in a study of Ad26.COV2.S vaccination and SARS-CoV-2 variants. Profiling relied on immunoSEQ multiplex PCR, and the TCRdb table lists in-frame clones only, not all of them. The sample holds around 450,000 clones, about 88% seen once. The treatment is: 15 to 20 received Ad26.COV2.S at low or high dose, single or two shots; 5 received placebo; per-sample allocation not given. Specimen acquisition occurred on day 63 following the initial vaccine or placebo injection. The starting material was peripheral blood, obtained in a trial of Ad26.COV2.S vaccine versus placebo. Receptors originate from a person aged 18-60 years who received the Ad26.COV2.S COVID-19 vaccine or a placebo.

The rearrangement uses TRBV11-2 and TRBJ1-2, with D possibly being TRBD1 (5 bases). The CDR3 has 14 residues. CDR1 is SGHAT, CDR2 FQNNGV, per germline. V dropped 1 base and J dropped 7 bases, with 13 bases sitting between them. The CDR3 sequence is CASSLVGGASGYTF. DNA of the CDR3: TGTGCCAGCAGCTTAGTTGGTGGGGCCTCTGGCTACACCTTC.

The chain joins TRBV7-2 to TRBJ1-3, with D possibly TRBD1 on 5 matching bases. This CDR3 contains 14 residues. CDR1 and CDR2 from the germline V gene are SGHTA and FQGNSA. Trimming cost V 6 bases and J 3 bases, with 12 bases left between them. This chain's CDR3 is CASSMGGVGNTIYF. The CDR3 DNA follows: TGTGCCAGCAGTATGGGAGGGGTTGGAAACACCATATATTTT.

The chain is built from TRBV5-8 and TRBJ1-4, with 10 bases that match TRBD1. The V gene's germline CDR1 is SGHTS and CDR2 YDEGEE. The CDR3 length is 16 residues. V lost 4 bases to trimming and J lost 8 bases; unmatched junction nucleotides: 11. The CDR3 DNA reads TGTGCCAGCAGCCCAGACAGGGGGCGCCCAAGCGAAAAACTGTTTTTT. Translation gives CASSPDRGRPSEKLFF.

The chain couples TRBV4-3 to TRBJ2-6; 11 bases align to TRBD2. This CDR3 comprises 18 residues. The junction had 5 bases not matched to a gene; V was cut back by 1 base and J by 3 bases. Germline lookup yields CDR1 LGHNA and CDR2 YSLEER. The CDR3 DNA follows: TGCGCCAGCAGCCAAGTTATAGCGGGGGGGTTTGGGGCCAACGTCCTGACTTTC. Its protein product is CASSQVIAGGFGANVLTF.

V gene TRBV7-2 combines with J gene TRBJ1-6; no clear D gene. This CDR3 has 16 amino acids. V lost 5 bases to trimming and J lost 7 bases, with 18 bases between them. Germline lookup yields CDR1 SGHTA and CDR2 FQGNSA. The CDR3 reads CASSTLAGELNSPLHF. The DNA for the CDR3 is TGTGCCAGCAGCACTCTGGCGGGCGAATTGAATTCACCCCTCCACTTT.

The V call is TRBV5-1, the J call TRBJ1-1; 7 nucleotides line up with TRBD1. V lost 3 bases, J lost 1 base, and 3 bases stayed unmatched. The CDR3 runs 14 residues. The germline V gene encodes CDR1 SGHRS and CDR2 YFSETQ. The CDR3 DNA follows: TGCGCCAGCAGCTCGGACAGGCCGAACACTGAAGCTTTCTTT. It encodes CASSSDRPNTEAFF.

V gene TRBV27 combines with J gene TRBJ1-2, with unresolved D. Germline CDR1 and CDR2: MNHEY and SMNVEV (reference sequence). There are 13 residues in the CDR3. Trimming removed 5 bases at V and 4 bases at J, with 11 bases between. CDR3 region: CASSEPWGYGYTF. The CDR3 DNA reads as TGTGCCAGCAGTGAACCATGGGGCTATGGCTACACCTTC.

Only one count was recorded for this clone. In nucleotides, the CDR3 is TGTGCCAGCAGCTTGGAATTCAGGCTAGCGGAACCAGGCACAGATACGCAGTATTTT. Residues: CASSLEFRLAEPGTDTQYF. The chain couples TRBV5-6 to TRBJ2-3; 7 positions agree with TRBD2. V shed 0 bases and J 1 base; nucleotides not matched to a gene: 14. This CDR3 comprises 19 residues. Germline V gene data show CDR1 as SGHDT and CDR2 as YYEEEE.

The chain combines TRBV5-1 with TRBJ1-2; D is uncertain. Germline V lookup: CDR1 SGHRS, CDR2 YFSETQ. With 2 bases removed from V and 0 bases from J, the gap between germline ends came to 5 bases. The CDR3 loop spans 13 amino acids. CDR3 sequence reads: CASSFATNYGYTF. The CDR3, as DNA: TGCGCCAGCAGCTTTGCTACTAACTATGGCTACACCTTC.